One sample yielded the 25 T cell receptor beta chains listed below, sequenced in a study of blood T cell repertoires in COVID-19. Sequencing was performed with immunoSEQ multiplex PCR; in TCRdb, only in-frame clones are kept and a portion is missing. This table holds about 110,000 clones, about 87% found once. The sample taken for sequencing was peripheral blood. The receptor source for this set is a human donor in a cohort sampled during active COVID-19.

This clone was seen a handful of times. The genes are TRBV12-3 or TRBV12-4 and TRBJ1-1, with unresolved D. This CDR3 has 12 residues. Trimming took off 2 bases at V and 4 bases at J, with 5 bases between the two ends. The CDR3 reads CASSLSPTEAFF. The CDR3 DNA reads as TGTGCCAGCAGTTTATCTCCCACTGAAGCTTTCTTT.

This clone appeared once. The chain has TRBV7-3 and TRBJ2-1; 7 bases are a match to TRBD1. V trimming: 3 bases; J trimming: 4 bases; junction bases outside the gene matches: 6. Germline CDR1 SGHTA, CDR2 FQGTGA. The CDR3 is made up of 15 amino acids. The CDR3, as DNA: TGTGCCAGCAGCTTGACAGGGATGGGTTACAATGAGCAGTTCTTC. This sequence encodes CASSLTGMGYNEQFF. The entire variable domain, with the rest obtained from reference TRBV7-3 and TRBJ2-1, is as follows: GAGVSQTPSNKVTEKGKYVELRCDPISGHTALYWYRQSLGQGPEFLIYFQGTGAADDSGLPNDRFFAVRPEGSVSTLKIQRTERGDSAVYLCASSLTGMGYNEQFFGPGTRLTVL.

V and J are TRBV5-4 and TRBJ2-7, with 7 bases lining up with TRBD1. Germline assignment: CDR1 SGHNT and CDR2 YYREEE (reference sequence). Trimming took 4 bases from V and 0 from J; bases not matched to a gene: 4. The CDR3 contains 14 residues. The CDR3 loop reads CASSHRDSSYEQYF. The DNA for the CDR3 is TGTGCCAGCAGCCACCGGGACAGCTCCTACGAGCAGTACTTC.

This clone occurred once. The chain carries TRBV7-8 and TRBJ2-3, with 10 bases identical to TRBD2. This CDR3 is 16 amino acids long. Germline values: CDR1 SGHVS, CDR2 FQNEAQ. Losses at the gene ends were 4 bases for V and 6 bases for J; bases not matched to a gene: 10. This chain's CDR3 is CASSSAGTSATDTQYF. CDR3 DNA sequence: TGTGCCAGCAGCTCGGCCGGGACTAGCGCAACCGATACGCAGTATTTT.

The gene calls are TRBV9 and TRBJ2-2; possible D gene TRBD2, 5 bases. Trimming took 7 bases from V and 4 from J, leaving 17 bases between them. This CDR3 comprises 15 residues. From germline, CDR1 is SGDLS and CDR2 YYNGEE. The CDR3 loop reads CASEARGHPTGELFF. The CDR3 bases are TGTGCCAGCGAGGCTCGAGGGCATCCCACCGGGGAGCTGTTTTTT.

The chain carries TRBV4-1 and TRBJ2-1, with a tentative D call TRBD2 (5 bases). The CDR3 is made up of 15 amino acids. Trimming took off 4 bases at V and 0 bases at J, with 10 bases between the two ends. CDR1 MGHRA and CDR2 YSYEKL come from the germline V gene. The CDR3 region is CASSPEVGSYNEQFF. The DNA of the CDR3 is TGCGCCAGCAGCCCGGAGGTGGGCTCCTACAATGAGCAGTTCTTC.

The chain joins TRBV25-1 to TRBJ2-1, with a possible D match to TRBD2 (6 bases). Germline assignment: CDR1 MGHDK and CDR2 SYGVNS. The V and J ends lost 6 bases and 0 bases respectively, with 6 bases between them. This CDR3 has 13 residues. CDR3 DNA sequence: TGTGCCAGCAGGACTAGCTCCTACAATGAGCAGTTCTTC. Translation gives CASRTSSYNEQFF.

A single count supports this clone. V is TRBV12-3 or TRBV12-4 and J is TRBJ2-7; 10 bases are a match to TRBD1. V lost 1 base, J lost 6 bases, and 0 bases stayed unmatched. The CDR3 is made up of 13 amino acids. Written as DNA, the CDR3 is TGTGCCAGCAGTTTAGGGACAGGGGGCGAGCAGTACTTC. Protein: CASSLGTGGEQYF.

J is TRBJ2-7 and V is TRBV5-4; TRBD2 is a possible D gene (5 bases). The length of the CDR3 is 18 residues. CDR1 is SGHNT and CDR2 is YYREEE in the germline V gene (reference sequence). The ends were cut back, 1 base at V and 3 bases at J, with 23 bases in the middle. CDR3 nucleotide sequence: TGTGCCAGCAGCTTGAATACCCTCGGTCGGGGAAGTAGCTACGAGCAGTACTTC. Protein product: CASSLNTLGRGSSYEQYF.

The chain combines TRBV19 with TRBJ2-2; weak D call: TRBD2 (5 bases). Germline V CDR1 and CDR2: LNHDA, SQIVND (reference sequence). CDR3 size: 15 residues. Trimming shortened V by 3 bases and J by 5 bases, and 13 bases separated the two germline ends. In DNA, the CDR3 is TGTGCCAGTAGTATCCGGGTGGCGGGTACCGGGGAGCTGTTTTTT. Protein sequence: CASSIRVAGTGELFF.

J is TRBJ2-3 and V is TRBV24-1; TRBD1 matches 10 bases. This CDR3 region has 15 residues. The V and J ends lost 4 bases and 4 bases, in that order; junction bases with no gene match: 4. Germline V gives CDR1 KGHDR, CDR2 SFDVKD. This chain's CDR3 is CATSEPDRGPDTQYF. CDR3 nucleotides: TGTGCCACCAGTGAACCTGACAGGGGGCCAGATACGCAGTATTTT.

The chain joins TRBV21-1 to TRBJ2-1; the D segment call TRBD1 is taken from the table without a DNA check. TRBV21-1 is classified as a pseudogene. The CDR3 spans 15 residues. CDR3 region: CASSKNAGGYNEQFF. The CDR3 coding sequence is TGTGCCAGCAGCAAAAATGCAGGGGGGTACAATGAGCAGTTCTTC.

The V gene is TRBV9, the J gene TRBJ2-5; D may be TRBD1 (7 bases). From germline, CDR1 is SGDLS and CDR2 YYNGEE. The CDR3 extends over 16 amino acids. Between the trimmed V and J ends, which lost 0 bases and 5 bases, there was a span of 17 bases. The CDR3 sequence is CASSVATGRGGETQYF. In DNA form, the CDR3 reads TGTGCCAGCAGCGTAGCGACAGGGCGAGGGGGGGAGACCCAGTACTTC.

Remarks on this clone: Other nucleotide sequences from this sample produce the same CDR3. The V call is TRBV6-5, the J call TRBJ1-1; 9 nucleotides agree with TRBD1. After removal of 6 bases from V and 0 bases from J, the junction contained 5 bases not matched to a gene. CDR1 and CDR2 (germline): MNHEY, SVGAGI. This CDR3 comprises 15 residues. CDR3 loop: CASSPGTGMNTEAFF. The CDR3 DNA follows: TGTGCCAGCAGCCCCGGGACAGGGATGAACACTGAAGCTTTCTTT.

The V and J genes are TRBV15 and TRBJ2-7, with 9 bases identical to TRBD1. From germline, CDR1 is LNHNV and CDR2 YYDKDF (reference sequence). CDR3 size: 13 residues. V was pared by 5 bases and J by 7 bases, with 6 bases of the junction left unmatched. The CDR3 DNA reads TGTGCCACCAGCGAGAGACAGGGGGGTGAGCAGTACTTC. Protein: CATSERQGGEQYF.

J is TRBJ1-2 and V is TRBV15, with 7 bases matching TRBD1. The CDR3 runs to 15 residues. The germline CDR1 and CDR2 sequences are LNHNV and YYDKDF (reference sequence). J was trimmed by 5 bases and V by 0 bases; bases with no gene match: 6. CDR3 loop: CATSRDRGRSYGYTF. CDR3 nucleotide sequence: TGTGCCACCAGCAGAGACAGGGGGAGGTCATATGGCTACACCTTC. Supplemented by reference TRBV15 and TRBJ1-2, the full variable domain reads DAMVIQNPRYQVTQFGKPVTLSCSQTLNHNVMYWYQQKSSQAPKLLFHYYDKDFNNEADTPDNFQSRRPNTSFCFLDIRSPGLGDTAMYLCATSRDRGRSYGYTFGSGTRLTVV.

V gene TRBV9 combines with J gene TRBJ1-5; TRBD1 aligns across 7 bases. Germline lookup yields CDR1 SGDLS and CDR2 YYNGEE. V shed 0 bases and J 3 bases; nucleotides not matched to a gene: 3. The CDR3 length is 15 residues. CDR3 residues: CASSVAGQINQPQHF. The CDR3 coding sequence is TGTGCCAGCAGCGTAGCGGGACAGATCAATCAGCCCCAGCATTTT.

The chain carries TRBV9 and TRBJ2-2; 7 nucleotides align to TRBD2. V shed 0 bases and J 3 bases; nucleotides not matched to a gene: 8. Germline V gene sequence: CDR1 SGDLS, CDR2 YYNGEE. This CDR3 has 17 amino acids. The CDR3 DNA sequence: TGTGCCAGCAGCGTAGAACCTAGCGGTTCCTACACCGGGGAGCTGTTTTTT. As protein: CASSVEPSGSYTGELFF.

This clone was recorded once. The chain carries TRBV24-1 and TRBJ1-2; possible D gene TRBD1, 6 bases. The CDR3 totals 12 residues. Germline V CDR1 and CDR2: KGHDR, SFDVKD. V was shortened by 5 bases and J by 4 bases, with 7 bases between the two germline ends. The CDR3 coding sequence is TGTGCCACCAGTGGAGGGGGCTATGGCTACACCTTC. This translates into CATSGGGYGYTF.

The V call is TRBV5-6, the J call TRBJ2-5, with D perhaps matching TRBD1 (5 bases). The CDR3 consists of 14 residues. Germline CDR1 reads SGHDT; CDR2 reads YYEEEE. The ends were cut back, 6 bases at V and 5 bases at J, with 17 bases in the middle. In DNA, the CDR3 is TGTGCCAGCATCCTCCAGGGCGAGTGGGAGACCCAGTACTTC. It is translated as CASILQGEWETQYF.

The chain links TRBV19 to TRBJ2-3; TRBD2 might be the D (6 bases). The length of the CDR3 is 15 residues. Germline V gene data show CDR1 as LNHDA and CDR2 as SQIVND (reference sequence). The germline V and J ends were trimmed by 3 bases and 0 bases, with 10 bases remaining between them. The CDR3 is CASSISGSSTDTQYF. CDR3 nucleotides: TGTGCCAGTAGTATTAGCGGTTCTAGCACAGATACGCAGTATTTT.

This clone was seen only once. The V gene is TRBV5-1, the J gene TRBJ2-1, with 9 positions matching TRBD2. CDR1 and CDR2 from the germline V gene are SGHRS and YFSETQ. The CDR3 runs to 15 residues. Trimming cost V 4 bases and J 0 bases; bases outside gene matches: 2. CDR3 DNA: TGCGCCAGCAGCCATAGCGGGAGCTCCTACAATGAGCAGTTCTTC. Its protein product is CASSHSGSSYNEQFF.

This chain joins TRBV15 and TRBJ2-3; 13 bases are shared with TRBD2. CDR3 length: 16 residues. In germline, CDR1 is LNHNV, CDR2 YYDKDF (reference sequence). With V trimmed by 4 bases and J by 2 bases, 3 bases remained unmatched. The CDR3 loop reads CATSTTSGRATDTQYF. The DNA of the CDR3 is TGTGCCACCAGCACCACTAGCGGGAGGGCCACAGATACGCAGTATTTT.

CDR3 nucleotides: TGCGCCAGCAGCTTTACTAGCGGCCACACAGATACGCAGTATTTT. It encodes CASSFTSGHTDTQYF. J is TRBJ2-3 and V is TRBV5-1; 8 bases map to TRBD2. V shed 2 bases, J shed 2 bases, and the junction held 4 bases outside the gene matches. The germline V gene has CDR1 SGHRS and CDR2 YFSETQ. The CDR3 runs to 15 residues.

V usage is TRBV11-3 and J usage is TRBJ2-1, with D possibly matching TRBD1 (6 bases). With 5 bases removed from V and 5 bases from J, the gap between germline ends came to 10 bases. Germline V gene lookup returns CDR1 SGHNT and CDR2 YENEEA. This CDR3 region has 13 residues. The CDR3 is CASSITGNNEQFF. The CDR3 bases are TGTGCCAGCAGCATCACAGGGAACAATGAGCAGTTCTTC.